The entry below describes one TCR beta chain. These data belong to a study of blood T cell repertoires in COVID-19. Looking at the study overall: Nucleic acid was either cDNA or gDNA, and it came from T cells, B-cell-depleted T cells, or PBMCs.

The data were produced by immunoSEQ multiplex PCR, yet TCRdb's version contains in-frame clones alone and is incomplete. The table includes 200,000 to 250,000 clones, 75% to 85% detected once. In germline, CDR1 is DFQATT, CDR2 SNEGSKA (reference sequence). V was pared by 3 bases and J by 4 bases, with 13 bases between. The CDR3 extends over 13 amino acids. Clinical history as reported by participants underpinned cohort assignment. The chain uses TRBV20-1 and TRBJ2-7; D is perhaps TRBD1 (6 bases). The specimen was PBMCs or T cells enriched from blood (not recorded which). This receptor was obtained from a woman aged 40 to 49 with acute COVID-19. CDR3 amino acids: CSASRDTIYEQYF. The DNA for the CDR3 is TGCAGTGCTAGTAGGGACACCATATACGAGCAGTACTTC.